These T cell receptor beta chains were read from a single sample in a study of regulatory T cells in long-lasting Graves disease. TCRdb reprocessed the multiplex PCR reads with MiXCR, giving one entry per CDR3 protein. The table shows about 400,000 distinct CDR3 sequences, with about 17% occurring only once. In addition, the sample was reused for a study of T cells in Graves' hyperthyroidism and ophthalmopathy.

The sample consisted of peripheral blood mononuclear cells (PBMCs), taken at new diagnosis, from a patient treated with antithyroid drugs. Receptors were obtained from a woman in her late teens or twenties with Graves disease. Each CDR3 is given with its conserved first and last residue. The order of the fields is V gene, J gene, D gene, clone size, CDR3 protein, CDR3 DNA. The D gene is left open where the match is weak. Only part of the rows carry a size: once, few, many, or a class if the clone is expanded.

V gene: TRBV7-3; J gene: TRBJ2-3; D gene: TRBD2; clone size: many; CDR3 protein: CASSLVGGTTDTQYF; CDR3 DNA: TGTGCCAGCAGCTTAGTCGGGGGGACCACAGATACGCAGTATTTT
V gene: TRBV2; J gene: TRBJ2-2; D gene: .; clone size: many; CDR3 protein: CASSELPAANTGELFF; CDR3 DNA: TGTGCCAGCAGTGAGCTCCCAGCCGCGAACACCGGGGAGCTGTTTTTT
V gene: TRBV7-9; J gene: TRBJ2-1; D gene: TRBD2; clone size: many; CDR3 protein: CASSARTSGRAWQFF; CDR3 DNA: TGTGCCAGCAGCGCAAGGACTAGCGGGAGGGCCTGGCAGTTCTTC
V gene: TRBV15; J gene: TRBJ1-4; D gene: .; clone size: .; CDR3 protein: CATSFGTNEKLFF; CDR3 DNA: TGTGCCACCAGTTTTGGGACTAATGAAAAACTGTTTTTT
V gene: TRBV20-1; J gene: TRBJ2-3; D gene: .; clone size: many; CDR3 protein: CSADYPGADTQYF; CDR3 DNA: TGCAGTGCGGACTACCCCGGGGCAGATACGCAGTATTTT
V gene: TRBV7-9; J gene: TRBJ1-5; D gene: .; clone size: few; CDR3 protein: CASSLAGRDAPQHF; CDR3 DNA: TGTGCCAGCAGCTTAGCGGGCAGGGACGCACCCCAGCATTTT
V gene: TRBV27; J gene: TRBJ2-3; D gene: .; clone size: many; CDR3 protein: CASSLFGGTDTQYF; CDR3 DNA: TGTGCCAGCAGTTTATTTGGGGGGACAGATACGCAGTATTTT
V gene: TRBV29-1; J gene: TRBJ1-1; D gene: TRBD1; clone size: .; CDR3 protein: CSVLGGGIQGEAFF; CDR3 DNA: TGCAGCGTTCTGGGGGGCGGTATACAGGGGGAAGCTTTCTTT
V gene: TRBV10-3; J gene: TRBJ1-3; D gene: .; clone size: few; CDR3 protein: CATGGTGNTIYF; CDR3 DNA: TGTGCCACCGGGGGTACTGGAAACACCATATATTTT
V gene: TRBV7-9; J gene: TRBJ1-5; D gene: TRBD1; clone size: .; CDR3 protein: CASSSTQGVGNQPQHF; CDR3 DNA: TGTGCCAGCAGTTCGACCCAGGGGGTTGGGAATCAGCCCCAGCATTTT